This T cell receptor beta chain is from a study of blood T cell repertoires in COVID-19. About the study: Acute-phase and convalescent COVID-19 samples originated in the United States, Italy and Spain.

Germline V gives CDR1 LNHDA, CDR2 SQIVND (reference sequence). V lost 9 bases to trimming and J lost 0 bases; unmatched junction nucleotides: 4. The CDR3 contains 14 residues. Libraries were prepared by immunoSEQ multiplex PCR; TCRdb keeps only in-frame clonotypes and omits some of them. The sample lists around 260,000 clones; around nine tenths were seen once. Source material: peripheral blood. The chain recombines TRBV19 with TRBJ2-7; 11 bases line up with TRBD2. This sequence was found in a man aged 35-49 years who had recovered from COVID-19. The CDR3 nucleotides read TGTGCCAGCAGACTAGCGGGATCCTCCTACGAGCAGTACTTC. As protein: CASRLAGSSYEQYF.